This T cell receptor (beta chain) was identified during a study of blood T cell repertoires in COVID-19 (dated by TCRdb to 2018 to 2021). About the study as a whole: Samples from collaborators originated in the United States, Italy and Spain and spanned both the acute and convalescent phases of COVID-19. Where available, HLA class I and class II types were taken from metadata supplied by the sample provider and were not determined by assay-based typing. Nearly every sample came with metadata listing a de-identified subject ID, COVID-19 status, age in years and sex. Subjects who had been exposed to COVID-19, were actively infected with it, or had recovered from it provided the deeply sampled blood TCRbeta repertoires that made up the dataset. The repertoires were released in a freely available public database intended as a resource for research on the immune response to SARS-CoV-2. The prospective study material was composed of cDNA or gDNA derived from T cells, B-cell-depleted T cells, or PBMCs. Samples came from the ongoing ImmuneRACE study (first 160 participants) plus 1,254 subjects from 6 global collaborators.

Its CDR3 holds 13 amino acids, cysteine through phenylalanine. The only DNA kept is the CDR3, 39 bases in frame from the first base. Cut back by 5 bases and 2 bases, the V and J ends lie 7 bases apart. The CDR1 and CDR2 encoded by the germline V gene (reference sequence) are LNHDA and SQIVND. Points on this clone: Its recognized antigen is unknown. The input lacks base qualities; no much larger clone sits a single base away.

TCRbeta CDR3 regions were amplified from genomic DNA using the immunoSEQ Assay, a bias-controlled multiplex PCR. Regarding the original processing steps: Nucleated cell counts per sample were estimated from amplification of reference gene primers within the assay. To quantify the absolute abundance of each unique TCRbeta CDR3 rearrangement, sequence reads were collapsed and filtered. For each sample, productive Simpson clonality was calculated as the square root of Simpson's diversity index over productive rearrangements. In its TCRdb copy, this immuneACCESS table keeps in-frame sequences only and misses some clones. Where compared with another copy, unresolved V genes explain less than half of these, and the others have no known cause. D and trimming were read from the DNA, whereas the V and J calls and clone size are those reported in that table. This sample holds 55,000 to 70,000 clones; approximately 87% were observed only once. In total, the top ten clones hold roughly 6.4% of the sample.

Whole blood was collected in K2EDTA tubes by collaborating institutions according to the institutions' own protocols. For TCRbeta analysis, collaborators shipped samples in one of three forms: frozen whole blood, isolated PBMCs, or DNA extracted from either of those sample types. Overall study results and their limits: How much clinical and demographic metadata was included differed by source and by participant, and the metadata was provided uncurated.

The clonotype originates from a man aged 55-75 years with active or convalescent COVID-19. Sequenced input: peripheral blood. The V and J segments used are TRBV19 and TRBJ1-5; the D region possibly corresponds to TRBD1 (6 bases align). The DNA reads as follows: TGTGCCAGTAGTCACAGGGGCAATCAGCCCCAGCATTTT. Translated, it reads CASSHRGNQPQHF. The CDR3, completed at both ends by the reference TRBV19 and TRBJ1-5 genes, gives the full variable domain DGGITQSPKYLFRKEGQNVTLSCEQNLNHDAMYWYRQDPGQGLRLIYYSQIVNDFQKGDIAEGYSVSREKKESFPLTVTSAQKNPTAFYLCASSHRGNQPQHFGDGTRLSIL.